Following are 31 T cell receptor beta chains from one sample sequenced in a study of shared clonotypes between healthy human individuals. Using immunoSEQ multiplex PCR, the repertoire was profiled, and TCRdb retains in-frame clones only, with some absent. This table holds about 1,500,000 clones, around 97% found once. Sample: naive CD4+ T cells sorted from blood. Subset here: CD45RA+ positively selected. These receptors all come from a man aged 25 to 40 in good health.

The chain employs TRBV13 and TRBJ2-7; 8 nucleotides line up with TRBD1. The CDR3 is made up of 14 amino acids. Germline V lookup: CDR1 PRHDT, CDR2 FYEKMQ (reference sequence). J lost 0 bases, V lost 4 bases, and 2 bases had no gene match. Written as DNA, the CDR3 is TGTGCCAGCAGCTGGACAGGGAACTCCTACGAGCAGTACTTC. This sequence encodes CASSWTGNSYEQYF.

This chain links TRBV11-2 with TRBJ1-2, with D uncertain. The V and J ends lost 5 bases and 4 bases respectively, with 11 bases between them. Germline CDR1 and CDR2: SGHAT and FQNNGV. The CDR3 length is 13 residues. The chain's CDR3 is CASSLTSLYGYTF. CDR3 DNA sequence: TGTGCCAGCAGCCTGACGTCCCTCTATGGCTACACCTTC.

The V call is TRBV5-8, the J call TRBJ2-1, with a weak D call TRBD2 (6 bases). Looked up from germline, CDR1 is SGHTS and CDR2 is YDEGEE. The CDR3 is 14 residues long. V lost 2 bases to trimming and J lost 4 bases, with 10 bases between them. CDR3 sequence (DNA): TGTGCCAGCAGCTTCCGGGACTTTTACAATGAGCAGTTCTTC. The encoded protein is CASSFRDFYNEQFF.

The chain joins TRBV5-1 to TRBJ2-2; perhaps TRBD2 as D (5 bases). The V gene's germline CDR1 is SGHRS and CDR2 YFSETQ. With 0 bases removed from V and 1 base from J, the gap between germline ends came to 13 bases. The CDR3 runs 17 residues. Here the CDR3 reads CASSLVLGPMNTGELFF. CDR3 DNA: TGCGCCAGCAGCTTGGTACTAGGCCCAATGAACACCGGGGAGCTGTTTTTT.

The chain is built from TRBV18 and TRBJ2-6; 8 bases are a match to TRBD1. Trimming cost V 1 base and J 1 base; bases outside gene matches: 6. The CDR3 is 18 amino acids. CDR1 and CDR2 (germline): KGHSH, LQKENI. The DNA for the CDR3 is TGTGCCAGCTCACCACAAGGACAGGGTTTTTCTGGGGCCAACGTCCTGACTTTC. Translating it yields CASSPQGQGFSGANVLTF.

This clone was counted a single time. This chain joins TRBV21-1 and TRBJ2-3; TRBD1, the table's D call, was not compared with the DNA. TRBV21-1 is classified as a pseudogene. This CDR3 region has 16 residues. The CDR3 coding sequence is TGTGCCAGCAGCAAAGCGGACAGGCCGTACACAGATACGCAGTATTTT. Protein product: CASSKADRPYTDTQYF.

V and J are TRBV29-1 and TRBJ1-1; D gene ambiguous. This CDR3 region has 14 residues. Germline lookup yields CDR1 SQVTM and CDR2 ANQGSEA. Trimming shortened V by 2 bases and J by 4 bases, and 14 bases separated the two germline ends. CDR3 DNA sequence: TGCAGCGTTGAACTCCCCACCAGTATCACTGAAGCTTTCTTT. It is translated as CSVELPTSITEAFF.

About this clone itself: The sample has other DNA sequences that encode this CDR3 too. The CDR3 region is CASSDPTDTQYF. In DNA, the CDR3 is TGCGCCAGCAGTGACCCTACAGATACGCAGTATTTT. The rearrangement uses TRBV10-1 and TRBJ2-3; D uncertain. The CDR3 is made up of 12 amino acids. V lost 3 bases and J lost 3, with 4 bases in between. Germline loops: CDR1 WNHNN, CDR2 SYGVQD (reference sequence).

The V call is TRBV30, the J call TRBJ2-7, with D maybe TRBD1 (5 bases). This CDR3 spans 12 amino acids. CDR1 GTSNPN and CDR2 SVGIG come from the germline V gene (reference sequence). V was cut by 5 bases and J by 1 base, with 9 bases left in between. Here the CDR3 DNA reads TGTGCCTGGTTATCAGGGTCCTACGAGCAGTACTTC. Its protein product is CAWLSGSYEQYF.

The J gene is TRBJ2-2, the V gene TRBV18; TRBD1 agrees at 7 bases. With V trimmed by 8 bases and J by 0 bases, 3 bases remained unmatched. There are 14 residues in the CDR3. The germline CDR1 and CDR2 sequences are KGHSH and LQKENI. The chain's CDR3 is CASADRTNTGELFF. The CDR3 nucleotides read TGTGCCAGCGCGGACAGGACGAACACCGGGGAGCTGTTTTTT.

J is TRBJ2-7 and V is TRBV6-1; no clear D gene. Looked up from germline, CDR1 is MNHNS and CDR2 is SASEGT. CDR3 size: 15 residues. V lost 1 base, J lost 4 bases, and 14 bases lay in between. The CDR3 sequence is CASSEVIRALYEQYF. In nucleotides, the CDR3 is TGTGCCAGCAGTGAAGTCATCCGAGCCCTTTACGAGCAGTACTTC.

The rearrangement joins TRBV6-1 to TRBJ2-7; D remains ambiguous. Trimming cost V 4 bases and J 0 bases, with 13 bases left between them. The CDR3 is 15 amino acids. CDR1 is MNHNS, CDR2 SASEGT, per germline. In nucleotides, the CDR3 is TGTGCCAGCAGTGCTTCTACCTCCGGCTCCTACGAGCAGTACTTC. This translates into CASSASTSGSYEQYF.

This sequence joins TRBV21-1 and TRBJ2-1. TRBV21-1 is an annotated pseudogene. The CDR3 loop spans 17 amino acids. Written as DNA, the CDR3 is TGTGCCAGCAGCAAAAGGAGAAGTGGGGGATCCTACAATGAGCAGTTCTTC. This encodes CASSKRRSGGSYNEQFF.

The chain employs TRBV7-8 and TRBJ1-2, with 7 bases lining up with TRBD1. J was trimmed by 7 bases and V by 5 bases; bases with no gene match: 16. Germline assignment: CDR1 SGHVS and CDR2 FQNEAQ. The CDR3 runs 16 residues. CDR3 in amino acids: CASSPQGGDASLGYTF. The DNA of the CDR3 is TGTGCCAGCAGCCCCCAGGGGGGGGATGCTTCGCTTGGCTACACCTTC.

The rearrangement uses TRBV11-2 and TRBJ2-7; D gene unclear. This CDR3 is 13 amino acids long. In germline, CDR1 is SGHAT, CDR2 FQNNGV. Trimming removed 4 bases from V and 4 bases from J, with 11 bases in between. The CDR3, as DNA: TGTGCCAGCAGCTCGGTCTGGGGTTACGAGCAGTACTTC. It encodes CASSSVWGYEQYF.

This chain connects TRBV18 to TRBJ1-2; weak D call: TRBD1 (6 bases). This CDR3 region has 15 residues. Germline V gives CDR1 KGHSH, CDR2 LQKENI. Trimming pared 1 base from V and 4 bases from J, leaving 13 bases between. This CDR3 reads CASSPLDTGPYGYTF. DNA for the CDR3: TGTGCCAGCTCACCACTGGATACAGGGCCCTATGGCTACACCTTC.

In its sample, this clone was seen once. The same CDR3 also results from other DNA sequences found in this sample. The chain uses TRBV28 and TRBJ2-7; maybe TRBD2 (6 bases). The CDR3 has 14 amino acids. Germline V gene lookup returns CDR1 MDHEN and CDR2 SYDVKM. V was pared by 3 bases and J by 1 base, with 10 bases between. DNA of the CDR3: TGTGCCAGCAGTTTCAGCGGGCCATCCTACGAGCAGTACTTC. Translated, it gives CASSFSGPSYEQYF.

The rearrangement links TRBV5-4 to TRBJ2-5; no definite D call. The V gene lost 1 base and the J gene lost 4 bases, with 11 bases spanning the gap. The CDR3 covers 14 residues. Germline CDR1 is SGHNT and CDR2 is YYREEE (reference sequence). The CDR3 nucleotides are TGTGCCAGCAGCTTGAAGGCCTTGGGAGAGACCCAGTACTTC. Translated: CASSLKALGETQYF.

V usage is TRBV7-2 and J usage is TRBJ1-1, with unresolved D. The ends were cut back, 4 bases at V and 2 bases at J, with 14 bases in the middle. The germline V gene encodes CDR1 SGHTA and CDR2 FQGNSA. There are 15 residues in the CDR3. The CDR3 DNA sequence: TGTGCCAGCAGCTCCCTCGGGCCGGGAAACACTGAAGCTTTCTTT. Its protein product is CASSSLGPGNTEAFF.

This clone appeared a single time. The sample carries other DNA sequences with the same CDR3. V gene TRBV28 combines with J gene TRBJ1-5, with D unresolved. The germline gives CDR1 MDHEN, CDR2 SYDVKM. CDR3 length: 12 residues. V was pared by 1 base and J by 5 bases, with 3 bases between. For the CDR3, the DNA is TGTGCCAGCAGTTTATTAGATCAGCCCCAGCATTTT. Protein sequence: CASSLLDQPQHF.

The rearrangement joins TRBV5-4 to TRBJ1-3; D may be TRBD1 (6 bases). The length of the CDR3 is 14 residues. V dropped 4 bases and J dropped 2 bases, with 10 bases sitting between them. Germline V gene sequence: CDR1 SGHNT, CDR2 YYREEE (reference sequence). The CDR3 is CASSAYRAGNTIYF. CDR3 coding DNA: TGTGCCAGCAGCGCGTACAGGGCTGGAAACACCATATATTTT.

The V call is TRBV28, the J call TRBJ2-1; D uncertain. Trimming stripped 1 base from V and 8 bases from J, with 15 bases between. CDR1 MDHEN and CDR2 SYDVKM come from the germline V gene. The CDR3 contains 15 residues. The CDR3 region has the DNA TGTGCCAGCAGTTTATTAGGGATACCGAGACATGAGCAGTTCTTC. Its translation: CASSLLGIPRHEQFF.

The chain is built from TRBV11-2 and TRBJ2-3; perhaps TRBD1 as D (6 bases). CDR3 length: 13 amino acids. Germline V lookup: CDR1 SGHAT, CDR2 FQNNGV. Between the trimmed V and J ends, which lost 1 base and 6 bases, there was a span of 8 bases. CDR3 sequence: CASSLGGRDTQYF. The CDR3 nucleotides read TGTGCCAGCAGCTTAGGGGGGCGGGATACGCAGTATTTT. The whole variable domain, remainder taken from reference TRBV11-2 and TRBJ2-3, is EAGVAQSPRYKIIEKRQSVAFWCNPISGHATLYWYQQILGQGPKLLIQFQNNGVVDDSQLPKDRFSAERLKGVDSTLKIQPAKLEDSAVYLCASSLGGRDTQYFGPGTRLTVL.

This clone occurred once. The chain couples TRBV19 to TRBJ2-7; the D gene is possibly TRBD1 (5 bases). CDR1 LNHDA and CDR2 SQIVND come from the germline V gene (reference sequence). V was trimmed by 1 base and J by 4 bases, leaving 14 bases between them. CDR3 size: 15 residues. In nucleotides, the CDR3 is TGTGCCAGTAGTATAGCCCCCCGACAGATATACGAGCAGTACTTC. Its protein product is CASSIAPRQIYEQYF.

The chain links TRBV5-4 to TRBJ1-2; a weak D match, TRBD1 (6 bases). CDR3 length: 14 amino acids. V was shortened by 5 bases and J by 3 bases, with 14 bases between the two germline ends. The V gene's germline CDR1 is SGHNT and CDR2 YYREEE (reference sequence). In DNA form, the CDR3 reads TGTGCCAGCAGTTTCTTACAGGGCGACTATGGCTACACCTTC. The encoded protein is CASSFLQGDYGYTF.

As to this clone: Distinct nucleotide sequences in the sample also encode this CDR3. The CDR3 is CSARVIREQYF. For the CDR3, the DNA is TGCAGTGCTAGAGTTATCAGGGAGCAGTACTTC. This rearrangement joins TRBV20-1 to TRBJ2-7; D call uncertain. The CDR3 has 11 amino acids. The germline gives CDR1 DFQATT, CDR2 SNEGSKA (reference sequence). V lost 1 base and J 7 bases, leaving 8 bases between the germline ends.

The chain carries TRBV18 and TRBJ1-5; D not resolved. This CDR3 spans 12 amino acids. Germline V CDR1 and CDR2: KGHSH, LQKENI. The ends were cut back, 8 bases at V and 4 bases at J, with 9 bases in the middle. CDR3 sequence: CASQGLNQPQHF. CDR3 nucleotides: TGTGCCAGCCAAGGCCTTAATCAGCCCCAGCATTTT.

This clone was counted between two and nine times. This chain connects TRBV7-6 to TRBJ1-1; 9 nucleotides align to TRBD1. CDR3 size: 14 residues. Germline V lookup: CDR1 SGHVS, CDR2 FNYEAQ. J was trimmed by 5 bases and V by 5 bases; bases with no gene match: 6. This CDR3 reads CASSPGQGRTEAFF. The CDR3 DNA reads TGTGCCAGCAGCCCGGGACAGGGCAGGACTGAAGCTTTCTTT.

The rearrangement links TRBV6-5 to TRBJ1-1, with unresolved D. V dropped 6 bases and J dropped 6 bases, with 14 bases sitting between them. Germline CDR1 reads MNHEY; CDR2 reads SVGAGI. The CDR3 extends over 13 amino acids. DNA of the CDR3: TGTGCCAGCAGATACAGCGCGGTGGCTGAAGCTTTCTTT. Its protein is CASRYSAVAEAFF.

The chain joins TRBV7-3 to TRBJ2-3; 9 bases map to TRBD2. CDR1 SGHTA and CDR2 FQGTGA come from the germline V gene. V shed 5 bases and J 6 bases; nucleotides not matched to a gene: 12. The CDR3 is made up of 16 amino acids. CDR3 bases: TGTGCCAGCAGCCTACTTAGCGGGAGCCCATCGGATACGCAGTATTTT. Amino acid sequence: CASSLLSGSPSDTQYF.

With respect to this clone: Other DNA sequences in the same sample also yield this CDR3. This chain connects TRBV11-2 to TRBJ2-3; the D is unclear. The CDR3 covers 11 residues. Between the trimmed V and J ends, which lost 3 bases and 6 bases, there was a span of 4 bases. Germline values: CDR1 SGHAT, CDR2 FQNNGV. The CDR3 sequence is CASSLGDTQYF. The CDR3 DNA reads TGTGCCAGCAGCTTGGGCGATACGCAGTATTTT.